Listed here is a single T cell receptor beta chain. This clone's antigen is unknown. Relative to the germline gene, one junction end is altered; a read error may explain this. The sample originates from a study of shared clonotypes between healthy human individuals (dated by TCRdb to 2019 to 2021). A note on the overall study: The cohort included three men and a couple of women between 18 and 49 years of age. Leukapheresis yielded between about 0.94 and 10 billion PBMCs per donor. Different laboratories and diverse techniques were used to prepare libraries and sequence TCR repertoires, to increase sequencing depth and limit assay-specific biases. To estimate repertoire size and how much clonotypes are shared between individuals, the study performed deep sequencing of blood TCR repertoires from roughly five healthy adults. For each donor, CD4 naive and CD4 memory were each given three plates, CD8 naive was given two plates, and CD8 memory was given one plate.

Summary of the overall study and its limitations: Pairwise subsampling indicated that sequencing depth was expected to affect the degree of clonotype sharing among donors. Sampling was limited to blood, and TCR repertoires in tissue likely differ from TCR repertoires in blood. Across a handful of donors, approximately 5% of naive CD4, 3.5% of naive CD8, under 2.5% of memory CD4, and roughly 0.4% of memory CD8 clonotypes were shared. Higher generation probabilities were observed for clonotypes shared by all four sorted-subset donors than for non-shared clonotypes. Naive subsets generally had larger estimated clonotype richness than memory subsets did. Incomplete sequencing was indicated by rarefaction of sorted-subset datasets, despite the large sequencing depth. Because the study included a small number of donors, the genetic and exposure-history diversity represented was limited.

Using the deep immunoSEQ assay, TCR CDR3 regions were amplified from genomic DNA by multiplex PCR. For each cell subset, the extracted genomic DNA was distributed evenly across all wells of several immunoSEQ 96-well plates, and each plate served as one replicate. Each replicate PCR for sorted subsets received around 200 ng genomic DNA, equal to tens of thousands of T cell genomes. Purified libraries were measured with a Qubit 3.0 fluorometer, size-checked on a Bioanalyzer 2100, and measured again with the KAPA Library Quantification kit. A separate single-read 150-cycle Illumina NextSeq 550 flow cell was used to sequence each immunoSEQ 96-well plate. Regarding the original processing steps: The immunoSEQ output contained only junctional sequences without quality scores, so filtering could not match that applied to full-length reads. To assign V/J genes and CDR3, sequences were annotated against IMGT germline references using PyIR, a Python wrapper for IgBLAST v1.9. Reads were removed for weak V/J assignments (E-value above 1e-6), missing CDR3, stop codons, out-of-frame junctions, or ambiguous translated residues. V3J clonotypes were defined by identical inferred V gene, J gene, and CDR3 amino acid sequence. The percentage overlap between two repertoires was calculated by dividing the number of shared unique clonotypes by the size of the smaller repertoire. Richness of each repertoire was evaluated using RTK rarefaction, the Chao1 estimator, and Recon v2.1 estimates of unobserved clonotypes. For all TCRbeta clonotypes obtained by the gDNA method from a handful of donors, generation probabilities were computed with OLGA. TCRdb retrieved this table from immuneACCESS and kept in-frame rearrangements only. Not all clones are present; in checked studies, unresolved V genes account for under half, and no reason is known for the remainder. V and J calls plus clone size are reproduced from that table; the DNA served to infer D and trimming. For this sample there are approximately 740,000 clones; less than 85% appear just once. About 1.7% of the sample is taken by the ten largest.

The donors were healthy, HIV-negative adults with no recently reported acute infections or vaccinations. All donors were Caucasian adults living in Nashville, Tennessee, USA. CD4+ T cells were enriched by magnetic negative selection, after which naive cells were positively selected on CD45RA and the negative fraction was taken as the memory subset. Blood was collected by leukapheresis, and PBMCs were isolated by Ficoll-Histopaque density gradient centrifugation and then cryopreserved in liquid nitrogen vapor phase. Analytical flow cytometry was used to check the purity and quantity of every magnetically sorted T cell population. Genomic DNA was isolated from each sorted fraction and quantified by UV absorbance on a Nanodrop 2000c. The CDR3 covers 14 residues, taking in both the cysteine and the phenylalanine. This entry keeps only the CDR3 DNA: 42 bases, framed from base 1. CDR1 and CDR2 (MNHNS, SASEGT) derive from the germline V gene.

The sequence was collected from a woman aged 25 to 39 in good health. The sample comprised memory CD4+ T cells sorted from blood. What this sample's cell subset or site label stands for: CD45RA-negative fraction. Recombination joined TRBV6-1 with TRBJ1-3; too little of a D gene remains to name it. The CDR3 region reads CASREDIAGNTIYF. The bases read TGTGCCAGCAGAGAAGACATAGCTGGAAACACCATATATTTT.